This note documents a single T cell receptor beta chain sequence. Germline V lookup: CDR1 SGHNT, CDR2 YYREEE (reference sequence). This CDR3 is 15 amino acids long. V lost 3 bases, J lost 5 bases, and 18 bases lay in between. In the study's own analysis: It was from reference gene primer amplification that nucleated cell counts were estimated. Data came from immunoSEQ multiplex PCR; TCRdb stores just in-frame clones and leaves some out. V, J and clone size are taken as reported in that table, and D and trimming were inferred from the DNA itself. The sample includes 150,000 to 200,000 clones, approximately 85% seen only once; the top ten take around 9.9%. This sample was taken from a study of blood T cell repertoires in COVID-19. Whole-study context: PBMCs, B-cell-depleted T cells, or T cells were the source of the cDNA or gDNA that made up the material.

Sequenced input: peripheral blood. The chain uses TRBV5-4 and TRBJ2-7, with D perhaps matching TRBD1 (7 bases). The sequence was obtained from a human donor with active or convalescent COVID-19. The donor label of this sample is uncertain. The CDR3 bases are TGTGCCAGCAGCTCCATGGACAGGTCGGGGGACGAGCAGTACTTC. Translation: CASSSMDRSGDEQYF.